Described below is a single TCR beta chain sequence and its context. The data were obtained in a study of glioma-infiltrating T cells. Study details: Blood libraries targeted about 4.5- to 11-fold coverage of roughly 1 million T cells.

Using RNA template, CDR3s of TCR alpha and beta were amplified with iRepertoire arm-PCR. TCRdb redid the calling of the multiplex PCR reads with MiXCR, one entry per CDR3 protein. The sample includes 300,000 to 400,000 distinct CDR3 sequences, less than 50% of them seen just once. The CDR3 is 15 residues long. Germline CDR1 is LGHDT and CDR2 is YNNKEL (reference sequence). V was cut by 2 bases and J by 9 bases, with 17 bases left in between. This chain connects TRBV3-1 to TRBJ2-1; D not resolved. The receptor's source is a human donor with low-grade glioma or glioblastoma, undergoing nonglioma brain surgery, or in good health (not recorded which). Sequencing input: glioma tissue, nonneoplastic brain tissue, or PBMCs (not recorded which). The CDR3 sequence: CASSQTKGWSREQFF. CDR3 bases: TGTGCCAGCAGCCAAACAAAGGGATGGTCGCGTGAGCAGTTCTTC.